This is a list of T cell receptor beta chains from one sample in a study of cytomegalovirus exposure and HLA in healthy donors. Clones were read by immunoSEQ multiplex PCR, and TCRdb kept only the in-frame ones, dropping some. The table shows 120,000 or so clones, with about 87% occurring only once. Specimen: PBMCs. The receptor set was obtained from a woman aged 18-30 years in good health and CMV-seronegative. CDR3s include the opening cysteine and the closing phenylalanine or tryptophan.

CASRGAGCGNEQFF	TRBJ2-1	TRBV12-2
CASSGQGVGSEQFF	TRBJ2-1	TRBV2
CASSVDLSSVTYNEQFF	TRBJ2-1	TRBV9
CASRNGGLGWAYEQYF	TRBJ2-7	TRBV28
CASSLNTEAFF	TRBJ1-1	TRBV2
CASSLAAGPLSGNTIYF	TRBJ1-3	TRBV7-8
CASRGDRDGDGYTF	TRBJ1-2	TRBV6-6
CASSPTSGGAPYEQYF	TRBJ2-7	TRBV9
CASSPPKPGTKGTGELFF	TRBJ2-2	TRBV7-9
CASSPYTSGVLAYEQYF	TRBJ2-7	TRBV7-8
CASSLSGEQFF	TRBJ2-1	TRBV5-1
CASSRPGQGLREQYF	TRBJ2-7	TRBV27
CASSSASGRIYNEQFF	TRBJ2-1	TRBV19
CASSRGLAGVPEQYF	TRBJ2-7	TRBV27